This T cell receptor beta chain came from a study of control samples from healthy donors and cancer patients (dated by TCRdb to the early 2020s). Comments on this clone: This clone's antigen is unknown. No per-base quality is available; no much larger clone lies one base away.

To prepare the library, the immunoSEQ multiplex PCR assay was applied. TCRdb mirrors the immuneACCESS table, restricted to in-frame sequences. Some clones are absent from its copies; in checked studies, under half trace to an unresolved V gene, and the reason for the others is unknown. The sample has around 94,000 clones on record, 80% to 95% of them singletons. The ten largest clones represent approximately 1.5% of the sample. CDR1 and CDR2, looked up from the germline V gene, are SGHRS and YFSETQ. The CDR3 covers 13 residues, taking in both the cysteine and the phenylalanine. Only CDR3 DNA is held: 39 bases, read in frame from base 1. Cut back by 1 base and 8 bases, the V and J ends lie 12 bases apart.

The sequencing sample was made of blood. In this chain, TRBV5-1 is recombined with TRBJ1-2; too little of a D gene remains to name it. The receptor was derived from a woman aged 25 to 39 in good health. The DNA is as follows: TGCGCCAGCAGCTTGAGATGGGAAGGAGGCTACACCTTC. It translates as CASSLRWEGGYTF.